These 21 T cell receptor beta chains came from one sample sequenced in a study of regulatory T cells in long-lasting Graves disease. CDR3-region Arm-PCR and iRepertoire HTBI primers produced the TCR beta libraries. TCRdb recomputed calls from the multiplex PCR reads with MiXCR, one row per CDR3 protein. The table shows about 200,000 distinct CDR3 sequences, with around 20% occurring only once. The sample's time point: newly diagnosed GD, antithyroid drugs for less than 3 months. RNA from PBMCs was the source of the TCR library. The same specimen was also included in a second study, on T cells in Graves' hyperthyroidism and ophthalmopathy.

The sample was peripheral blood mononuclear cells (PBMCs), taken at new diagnosis, from a patient treated with antithyroid drugs. These receptors were taken from a woman younger than 45 with Graves disease.

This clonotype has at least ten counts. This chain connects TRBV6-1 to TRBJ2-7; TRBD1 matches at 7 bases. The V gene end was trimmed by 6 bases and the J gene end by 3 bases; junction bases not matched to a gene: 8. Germline V gives CDR1 MNHNS, CDR2 SASEGT. This CDR3 region has 14 residues. The CDR3 DNA follows: TGTGCCAGCAGCCGGGACAGAAACCTCTACGAGCAGTACTTC. The encoded protein is CASSRDRNLYEQYF.

This clonotype was counted only a few times. The chain links TRBV28 to TRBJ1-2; D is perhaps TRBD1 (6 bases). Germline loops: CDR1 MDHEN, CDR2 SYDVKM. This CDR3 comprises 15 residues. The V and J ends lost 5 bases and 5 bases respectively, with 18 bases between them. CDR3 in DNA: TGTGCCAGCAGTCCTCATCTGGACAGTACTTATGGCTACACCTTC. Its translation is CASSPHLDSTYGYTF.

This clonotype was detected ten times or more. The chain employs TRBV20-1 and TRBJ2-2; 8 nucleotides align to TRBD2. The junction had 0 bases not matched to a gene; V was cut back by 3 bases and J by 0 bases. This CDR3 is 14 amino acids long. Per the germline V gene, CDR1 is DFQATT and CDR2 is SNEGSKA (reference sequence). The CDR3 region has the DNA TGCAGTGCTAGCGGGAGGGCGAACACCGGGGAGCTGTTTTTT. This translates into CSASGRANTGELFF.

The rearrangement links TRBV7-9 to TRBJ2-7; D is undetermined. The V gene's germline CDR1 is SEHNR and CDR2 FQNEAQ (reference sequence). The germline V and J ends were trimmed by 8 bases and 1 base, with 9 bases remaining between them. The CDR3 consists of 12 residues. CDR3 sequence reads: CASAAYSYEQYF. CDR3 in DNA: TGTGCCAGCGCAGCTTATTCCTACGAGCAGTACTTC.

This clonotype appeared a single time. This could be a read error, since a much larger clone is one nucleotide away. The rearrangement joins TRBV5-1 to TRBJ1-3; D remains ambiguous. The CDR3 has 14 residues. CDR1 and CDR2 from the germline V gene are SGHRS and YFSETQ. The CDR3 region has the DNA TGCGCCAGCAGCCCGGCCACGGCTGGAGACACCATATATTTT. Protein product: CASSPATAGDTIYF.

About this clonotype itself: A far larger clone is one base from this, pointing to a likely read error. The gene calls are TRBV27 and TRBJ2-1; maybe TRBD1 (6 bases). Per the germline V gene, CDR1 is MNHEY and CDR2 is SMNVEV (reference sequence). Trimming left V 5 bases short and J 8 bases short, with 19 bases between. This CDR3 has 15 amino acids. The CDR3 protein is CASSEPTPTGDEQFF. In nucleotides, the CDR3 is TGTGCCAGCAGTGAACCTACGCCGACAGGAGATGAGCAGTTCTTC.

This clonotype was observed a single time. The gene calls are TRBV7-3 and TRBJ2-7, with 8 bases that match TRBD2. Germline V lookup: CDR1 SGHTA, CDR2 FQGTGA. J was trimmed by 3 bases and V by 2 bases; bases with no gene match: 3. This CDR3 has 14 amino acids. The DNA for the CDR3 is TGTGCCAGCAGCTTAGAAGCGGGAGACTACGAGCAGTACTTC. Amino acid sequence: CASSLEAGDYEQYF.

This clonotype was recorded a few times. The CDR3 reads CSAATGGLPMNTEAFF. Here the CDR3 DNA reads TGCAGTGCTGCGACAGGGGGCCTGCCTATGAACACTGAAGCTTTCTTT. The chain joins TRBV20-1 to TRBJ1-1, with 10 positions matching TRBD1. This CDR3 region has 16 residues. Germline CDR1 and CDR2: DFQATT and SNEGSKA (reference sequence). V trimming: 5 bases; J trimming: 0 bases; junction bases outside the gene matches: 9.

This clonotype was seen ten or more times. The chain recombines TRBV4-1 with TRBJ2-5; 8 bases line up with TRBD2. The V and J ends lost 7 bases and 2 bases, in that order; junction bases with no gene match: 9. CDR1 is MGHRA and CDR2 is YSYEKL in the germline V gene. The CDR3 loop spans 15 amino acids. The chain's CDR3 is CASTWGASGQETQYF. In DNA form, the CDR3 reads TGCGCCAGCACCTGGGGGGCTAGCGGGCAAGAGACCCAGTACTTC.

This clonotype was seen ten or more times. The chain has TRBV11-2 and TRBJ1-3; the D gene is possibly TRBD1 (6 bases). This CDR3 is 14 amino acids long. Germline V gives CDR1 SGHAT, CDR2 FQNNGV. V was pared by 4 bases and J by 0 bases, with 7 bases between. CDR3 nucleotide sequence: TGTGCCAGCAGCTACAGGGTCTCTGGAAACACCATATATTTT. Residues: CASSYRVSGNTIYF.

Concerning this clonotype: A read error may account for a junction end that differs from germline. This chain uses TRBV7-7 with TRBJ1-4; 9 bases are shared with TRBD1. This CDR3 has 15 residues. Germline CDR1 and CDR2: SSHAT and FNYEAQ (reference sequence). CDR3 nucleotides: TGTGCTAGCAGCCCAGTCGTGGGACAGGGCGGAAAACTGTTTTTT. It encodes CASSPVVGQGGKLFF.

This clonotype was observed a few times. The chain recombines TRBV24-1 with TRBJ2-2, with TRBD1 matching 9 bases. V lost 6 bases and J lost 2; bases outside the gene matches: 9. Germline V CDR1 and CDR2: KGHDR, SFDVKD. This CDR3 is 17 amino acids long. CDR3 loop: CATSFNRGQVNTGELFF. The CDR3 nucleotides are TGTGCCACCAGTTTCAACAGGGGGCAGGTTAACACCGGGGAGCTGTTTTTT.

The V and J genes are TRBV7-9 and TRBJ1-1; D is unclear. This CDR3 spans 14 amino acids. Trimming stripped 5 bases from V and 3 bases from J, with 13 bases between. Germline V lookup: CDR1 SEHNR, CDR2 FQNEAQ (reference sequence). This CDR3 reads CASSPGSLDTEAFF. The DNA for the CDR3 is TGTGCCAGCAGCCCGGGCTCCCTGGACACTGAAGCTTTCTTT.

This clonotype was recorded at least ten times. V is TRBV7-9 and J is TRBJ2-5; tentatively, D is TRBD1 (5 bases). The CDR3 sequence is 16 residues long. V dropped 0 bases and J dropped 4 bases, with 15 bases sitting between them. Germline values: CDR1 SEHNR, CDR2 FQNEAQ (reference sequence). The CDR3 DNA sequence: TGTGCCAGCAGCTTAGCAAAGGTGGGGCAGGGAGAGACCCAGTACTTC. The encoded protein is CASSLAKVGQGETQYF. Variable domain in full (rest from reference TRBV7-9 and TRBJ2-5): DTGVSQNPRHKITKRGQNVTFRCDPISEHNRLYWYRQTLGQGPEFLTYFQNEAQLEKSRLLSDRFSAERPKGSFSTLEIQRTEQGDSAMYLCASSLAKVGQGETQYFGPGTRLLVL.

This clonotype was seen ten or more times. The chain uses TRBV11-1 and TRBJ2-2; the D gene is possibly TRBD2 (6 bases). The germline V gene has CDR1 SGHAT and CDR2 FQDESV (reference sequence). The CDR3 totals 15 residues. V shed 5 bases and J shed 0 bases, with 10 bases lying between them. The CDR3 DNA follows: TGTGCCAGCAGCCCCGGGGGTGCGAACACCGGGGAGCTGTTTTTT. This encodes CASSPGGANTGELFF.

Details on this clonotype: A read error may explain this, as a much larger clone is one base away. The V call is TRBV10-1, the J call TRBJ1-1, with D possibly matching TRBD1 (5 bases). The CDR3 sequence is 14 residues long. CDR1 is WNHNN and CDR2 is SYGVQD in the germline V gene (reference sequence). The CDR3, as DNA: TGCGCCAGCAGCCTGGGGCCGCGGAACACTGAAGCTTCCTTT. It codes for CASSLGPRNTEASF.

The chain recombines TRBV13 with TRBJ2-1, with 8 bases identical to TRBD1. The CDR3 extends over 17 amino acids. The ends lost 4 bases at V and 7 bases at J; junction bases unmatched: 15. The germline CDR1 and CDR2 sequences are PRHDT and FYEKMQ (reference sequence). CDR3 nucleotide sequence: TGTGCCAGCAGCTCCCACGGACGGACAGGGCAATCGAATGAGCAGTTCTTC. It codes for CASSSHGRTGQSNEQFF.

This clonotype was seen many times. The chain uses TRBV12-3 or TRBV12-4 and TRBJ1-4; no firm D call. This CDR3 spans 13 amino acids. The V end lost 0 bases, the J end lost 7 bases, and 6 bases lay between the germline ends. The CDR3 nucleotides are TGTGCCAGCAGTTTAGCGGGTACTGAAAAACTGTTTTTT. Encoded protein: CASSLAGTEKLFF.

This clonotype was picked up many times. V is TRBV20-1 and J is TRBJ1-5; D is unclear. The V gene's germline CDR1 is DFQATT and CDR2 SNEGSKA (reference sequence). The CDR3 is 16 residues long. Trimming cost V 4 bases and J 3 bases, with 19 bases left between them. The CDR3 protein is CSATPRELPFNQPQHF. The CDR3 DNA reads TGCAGTGCTACCCCCCGGGAGCTACCATTCAATCAGCCCCAGCATTTT.

This clonotype was observed at least ten times. The gene calls are TRBV28 and TRBJ1-1; no clear D. V lost 4 bases and J 1 base, leaving 13 bases between the germline ends. This CDR3 contains 15 residues. CDR1 and CDR2 from the germline V gene are MDHEN and SYDVKM. CDR3 amino acids: CASSSPYSPNTEAFF. The CDR3 DNA reads TGTGCCAGCAGTTCCCCGTACAGCCCGAACACTGAAGCTTTCTTT.

This clonotype was counted a few times. V is TRBV10-3 and J is TRBJ2-7; 7 nucleotides agree with TRBD1. Germline CDR1 reads ENHRY; CDR2 reads SYGVKD. The V gene end was trimmed by 5 bases and the J gene end by 11 bases; junction bases not matched to a gene: 9. The CDR3 spans 12 residues. The CDR3 sequence: CAISPLGDREYF. Written as DNA, the CDR3 is TGTGCCATCAGTCCTCTTGGGGACAGAGAGTACTTC.